This T cell receptor beta chain was observed in a study of a mutant IDH1 vaccine in newly diagnosed glioma. Overall study context: Patients in the study were vaccinated eight times, receiving shots in weeks 1, 3, 5, 7, 11, 15, 19 and 23. The initiation of vaccination occurred 4-6 weeks after radiotherapy alone, or with temozolomide cycles. A roughly 60% male, 37.5% female split and a mean age of around 37 years characterized treated patients. Patients previously underwent radiotherapy, temozolomide, or both, and most underwent both.

Here immunoSEQ multiplex PCR was the method, and the copy in TCRdb shows in-frame clones only, minus some. The sample shows about 110,000 clones, under 90% of them seen only once. Note on this clone: Its antigen is undetermined.

This CDR3 has 14 residues. Losses at the gene ends were 4 bases for V and 9 bases for J; bases not matched to a gene: 10. The V gene's germline CDR1 is WNHNN and CDR2 SYGVQD (reference sequence). This sample's time point: week 11, during vaccination. The investigators gave 300 ug of mutant IDH1 20-mer peptide in each vaccine dose, together with topical imiquimod. The source material was PBMCs, sampled from a glioma patient whose treatment included an IDH1 peptide vaccine. The V and J genes are TRBV10-1 and TRBJ1-1, with 8 positions matching TRBD1. The sequence was collected from a woman aged 45-59 years with glioma. CDR3 nucleotides: TGCGCCAGCAGTGCTGCTCAGGGGGCTTGGAAAGCTTTCTTT. Its protein is CASSAAQGAWKAFF.